The 3 T cell receptor beta chains below were found in one sample sequenced in a study of blood T cell repertoires in COVID-19. Generated by immunoSEQ multiplex PCR, the TCRdb table keeps only in-frame clones and is missing some. The sample includes 150,000 to 200,000 clones, around four fifths seen only once; the top ten take roughly 3.1%. The sequencing input was peripheral blood. The receptors originated from a man in his sixties or seventies with acute or convalescent COVID-19.

The genes are TRBV2 and TRBJ2-3, with D perhaps TRBD2 (6 bases). Germline values: CDR1 SNHLY, CDR2 FYNNEI. CDR3 length: 13 amino acids. V dropped 6 bases and J dropped 2 bases, with 9 bases sitting between them. CDR3 DNA sequence: TGTGCCAGCAGAGGGGACTCCACAGATACGCAGTATTTT. It encodes CASRGDSTDTQYF.

This clone was counted between two and nine times. This sequence joins TRBV11-3 and TRBJ2-1; the D gene is possibly TRBD2 (7 bases). The CDR3 extends over 14 amino acids. Trimming stripped 1 base from V and 9 bases from J, with 13 bases between. CDR1 is SGHNT, CDR2 YENEEA, per germline. The CDR3 region has the DNA TGTGCCAGCAGCTTAGGGTCGGGGGGCGGTGAGCAGTTCTTC. Translated, it gives CASSLGSGGGEQFF.

The rearrangement uses TRBV27 and TRBJ1-1; D is possibly TRBD1 (5 bases). The CDR3 runs to 15 residues. CDR1 is MNHEY, CDR2 SMNVEV, per germline (reference sequence). V lost 8 bases, J lost 0 bases, and 16 bases lay in between. The CDR3 DNA sequence: TGTGCCAGCTCTCAACAGGCCCTCATGAACACTGAAGCTTTCTTT. It yields the protein CASSQQALMNTEAFF.